Presented here are 18 T cell receptor beta chains from one specimen sequenced in a study of shared clonotypes between healthy human individuals. Assay used: immunoSEQ multiplex PCR; TCRdb lists only in-frame clones, some missing. Counted here are some 470,000 clones, approximately 80% occurring once; the ten biggest clones make up 10% to 15%. The source material was PBMCs. The receptors here all came from a middle-aged woman in good health. Some clones in this sample may be carry-over from other donors' samples.

As to this clone: Only one base separates this from a far larger clonotype, so it likely reflects a read error. The V gene is TRBV2, the J gene TRBJ2-3, with D unclear. This CDR3 spans 11 amino acids. Germline V CDR1 and CDR2: SNHLY, FYNNEI. The CDR3 nucleotides are TGTGCCGGCAGGTATCAAGATACGCAGTATTTT. This codes for CAGRYQDTQYF.

The V gene is TRBV7-2, the J gene TRBJ1-2, with 10 bases lining up with TRBD1. Germline trimming cut 1 base from V and 3 bases from J; bases unmatched to any gene: 2. The CDR3 consists of 15 residues. Germline V gives CDR1 SGHTA, CDR2 FQGNSA. The CDR3 sequence is CASSLVGQGDYGYTF. DNA for the CDR3: TGTGCCAGCAGCTTAGTCGGACAGGGGGACTATGGCTACACCTTC.

The CDR3 protein is CASSSGTGVEQYF. The DNA for the CDR3 is TGCGCCAGCAGCTCCGGGACAGGGGTCGAGCAGTACTTC. The chain joins TRBV5-1 to TRBJ2-7; TRBD1 aligns across 10 bases. J was trimmed by 6 bases and V by 3 bases; bases with no gene match: 3. CDR1 and CDR2 (germline): SGHRS, YFSETQ. This CDR3 is 13 amino acids long.

The CDR3 loop reads CASRVDTQYF. CDR3 in DNA: TGCGCCAGCCGGGTAGATACGCAGTATTTT. The gene calls are TRBV23-1 and TRBJ2-3; D gene uncertain. TRBV23-1 is identified as an open reading frame with a role that is uncertain. CDR3 size: 10 residues. The V end lost 8 bases, the J end lost 5 bases, and 5 bases lay between the germline ends.

Here the CDR3 DNA reads TGTGCCAGCAGCCCGTCGGGGGATGCCAAAAACATTCAGTACTTC. Translating it yields CASSPSGDAKNIQYF. The chain has TRBV7-2 and TRBJ2-4; maybe TRBD2 (6 bases). There are 15 residues in the CDR3. Germline CDR1 and CDR2: SGHTA and FQGNSA. Trimming cost V 5 bases and J 1 base, with 12 bases left between them.

The chain uses TRBV4-1 and TRBJ1-4; no reliable D call. The CDR3 has 16 residues. V was clipped by 0 bases and J by 8 bases, with 16 bases between them. Germline V gives CDR1 MGHRA, CDR2 YSYEKL. The CDR3 reads CASSQDLAKGREKLFF. CDR3 DNA sequence: TGCGCCAGCAGCCAAGATTTAGCGAAGGGTAGGGAAAAACTGTTTTTT.

This chain joins TRBV9 and TRBJ2-1, with D possibly matching TRBD1 (6 bases). There are 14 residues in the CDR3. The germline CDR1 and CDR2 sequences are SGDLS and YYNGEE. V lost 2 bases and J 7 bases, leaving 13 bases between the germline ends. For the CDR3, the DNA is TGTGCCAGCAGCGTCGAAGAAAGGGGGAATGAGCAGTTCTTC. As protein: CASSVEERGNEQFF.

This clone is a singleton in its sample. The rearrangement joins TRBV18 to TRBJ2-4; a weak D match, TRBD1 (6 bases). CDR1 is KGHSH and CDR2 is LQKENI in the germline V gene. The V end lost 0 bases, the J end lost 8 bases, and 11 bases lay between the germline ends. This CDR3 contains 14 residues. The CDR3 DNA reads as TGTGCCAGCTCACCACCCACAGGGTGGGACATTCAGTACTTC. Residues: CASSPPTGWDIQYF.

The gene calls are TRBV5-5 and TRBJ2-1; 9 nucleotides align to TRBD1. Germline CDR1 and CDR2: SGHKS and YYEKEE (reference sequence). The J segment lost 4 bases and the V segment lost 5 bases, leaving 10 bases of the junction unmatched. The CDR3 loop spans 16 amino acids. The DNA of the CDR3 is TGTGCCAGCAGTTTACTCCGGGACAGGGTTTACAATGAGCAGTTCTTC. Residues: CASSLLRDRVYNEQFF.

The table lists this clone with many counts. J is TRBJ2-7 and V is TRBV7-2, with 12 bases aligning to TRBD2. Germline CDR1 is SGHTA and CDR2 is FQGNSA. This CDR3 region has 15 residues. With 5 bases clipped from V and 1 base from J, the junction kept 3 bases outside the gene matches. The CDR3 sequence is CASSLTSGRSYEQYF. The CDR3 bases are TGTGCCAGCAGCCTCACTAGCGGGAGGTCCTACGAGCAGTACTTC.

This clone came up a few times. The rearrangement joins TRBV27 to TRBJ2-7; TRBD2 agrees at 7 bases. The CDR3 sequence is 16 residues long. Germline CDR1 reads MNHEY; CDR2 reads SMNVEV (reference sequence). The ends lost 5 bases at V and 6 bases at J; junction bases unmatched: 16. The DNA of the CDR3 is TGTGCCAGCAGTCCCCCACCGCGGGAGCCCCGAGGCGAGCAGTACTTC. This translates into CASSPPPREPRGEQYF.

The chain employs TRBV4-1 and TRBJ2-7, with D possibly TRBD2 on 5 matching bases. CDR1 is MGHRA, CDR2 YSYEKL, per germline. V was pared by 1 base and J by 7 bases, with 14 bases between. The CDR3 length is 14 residues. The CDR3 loop reads CASSQVPGFVEQYF. CDR3 in DNA: TGCGCCAGCAGCCAAGTACCGGGATTCGTGGAGCAGTACTTC.

The J gene is TRBJ2-7, the V gene TRBV5-1; 13 bases fit TRBD2. The CDR3 runs 15 residues. V lost 1 base and J lost 6; bases outside the gene matches: 4. Germline values: CDR1 SGHRS, CDR2 YFSETQ. Written as DNA, the CDR3 is TGCGCCAGCAGCTTGAGGACTAGCGGGGGAGCCGAGCAGTACTTC. Protein product: CASSLRTSGGAEQYF. The complete variable domain, with remaining parts taken from reference TRBV5-1 and TRBJ2-7, reads KAGVTQTPRYLIKTRGQQVTLSCSPISGHRSVSWYQQTPGQGLQFLFEYFSETQRNKGNFPGRFSGRQFSNSRSEMNVSTLELGDSALYLCASSLRTSGGAEQYFGPGTRLTVT.

V is TRBV28 and J is TRBJ1-1, with D tentatively TRBD1 (5 bases). The CDR3 loop spans 11 amino acids. The V end lost 6 bases, the J end lost 7 bases, and 9 bases lay between the germline ends. From germline, CDR1 is MDHEN and CDR2 SYDVKM. In DNA form, the CDR3 reads TGTGCCAGCAGGTACAGGAGTGAAGCTTTCTTT. Its translation is CASRYRSEAFF.

This chain connects TRBV11-2 to TRBJ2-2, with unresolved D. Germline V gene sequence: CDR1 SGHAT, CDR2 FQNNGV. The V end lost 5 bases, the J end lost 2 bases, and 6 bases lay between the germline ends. The CDR3 runs 13 residues. The CDR3 is CASSLVNTGELFF. The CDR3 region has the DNA TGTGCCAGCAGCCTAGTTAACACCGGGGAGCTGTTTTTT. Drawing the rest from reference TRBV11-2 and TRBJ2-2, the complete variable domain is EAGVAQSPRYKIIEKRQSVAFWCNPISGHATLYWYQQILGQGPKLLIQFQNNGVVDDSQLPKDRFSAERLKGVDSTLKIQPAKLEDSAVYLCASSLVNTGELFFGEGSRLTVL.

This clone was detected once. The chain couples TRBV9 to TRBJ2-1, with 9 bases aligning to TRBD1. The CDR3 has 16 residues. The trim removed 5 bases at V and 2 bases at J, leaving 8 bases unmatched. Germline V lookup: CDR1 SGDLS, CDR2 YYNGEE. The DNA for the CDR3 is TGTGCCAGCAGTTTTAATACAGGGGGCCCCTACAATGAGCAGTTCTTC. Amino acid sequence: CASSFNTGGPYNEQFF.

The CDR3 DNA reads TGTGCCAGCAGCGTGAGGGGGGCGCCCTACGAGCAGTACTTC. It translates to CASSVRGAPYEQYF. This chain connects TRBV28 to TRBJ2-7, with D perhaps assigned TRBD1 or TRBD2 (6 bases each). The germline V and J ends were trimmed by 6 bases and 2 bases, with 14 bases remaining between them. Germline values: CDR1 MDHEN, CDR2 SYDVKM. The CDR3 loop spans 14 amino acids.

CDR3 protein: CASNLLGSSTDTQYF. The CDR3 DNA sequence: TGTGCCAGCAACCTACTTGGTTCTAGCACAGATACGCAGTATTTT. The V and J genes are TRBV27 and TRBJ2-3; D is undetermined. Per the germline V gene, CDR1 is MNHEY and CDR2 is SMNVEV (reference sequence). Trimming left V 7 bases short and J 0 bases short, with 14 bases between. The CDR3 has 15 amino acids.